The clone carrying this TCR beta chain has at least ten counts. Its target is not known. The CDR3 length is 15 residues. Trimming removed 0 bases from V and 13 bases from J, with 23 bases in between. Germline CDR1 reads SGHRS; CDR2 reads YFSETQ. These data originate in a study of CD8 T cells in ankylosing spondylitis. Quantitative barcoded 5'-RACE was used to prepare TCR beta libraries. TCRdb processed the 5' RACE reads anew with MiXCR; each CDR3 protein has one entry. This table has about 64,000 distinct CDR3 sequences, more than 5.5% appearing once. Study conclusions and caveats: There were earlier reports of some motif variants in reactive arthritis synovial fluid and blood. CD8+ disease-linked clones were present at relatively low frequencies in blood. Ankylosing spondylitis blood appeared to be characterized by a TCR beta motif of roughly eight highly homologous variants.

The sequencing sample was made of synovial fluid, either unsorted or a sorted T cell fraction (not recorded which). This TCR was recovered from a male donor with ankylosing spondylitis. This sequence joins TRBV5-1 and TRBJ2-7; D is possibly TRBD2 (6 bases). CDR3 DNA sequence: TGCGCCAGCAGCTTGGGTGGGAGGAGCTCCATTACGGAATACTTC. Protein sequence: CASSLGGRSSITEYF.